What follows describes a single T cell receptor beta chain. The antigen remains unidentified. The data stem from a study of T-cell reconstitution after alpha-beta-depleted transplantation in children. Unique molecular identifiers were built into the TCRbeta library. MiXCR, applied by TCRdb to the PCR reads, yields one record per CDR3 protein. This repertoire shows 250,000 to 350,000 distinct CDR3 sequences, about a quarter found once; its top ten account for around 9.9%. Germline V gene lookup returns CDR1 GTSNPN and CDR2 SVGIG (reference sequence). V shed 3 bases and J 2 bases; nucleotides not matched to a gene: 13. This CDR3 spans 16 amino acids. Study observations and caveats: Fresh T-cell production supplied most of the T-cell counts and diversity seen one year after transplant. Expanded graft clones numbering several hundred reportedly gave rise to alpha-beta T cells about two months after transplant. Surviving thymic progenitors and recipient T cells were the source of high TCRbeta diversity at day 60 in some patients.

The input for sequencing was PBMCs, mostly from graft donor cells, taken 180 days after TCRalphabeta/CD19-depleted stem cell transplant. The chain is built from TRBV30 and TRBJ2-7; 7 bases are shared with TRBD2. The receptor was derived from a male patient younger than 18 who had a stem cell transplant for acute lymphoblastic leukemia, so the T cells may come from the graft donor. CDR3 sequence: CAWRPPPREPPYEQYF. The CDR3 region has the DNA TGTGCCTGGAGACCACCCCCGCGGGAGCCCCCCTACGAGCAGTACTTC.